These T cell receptor beta chains were read from a single sample in a study of blood T cell repertoires in COVID-19. Libraries were prepared by immunoSEQ multiplex PCR; TCRdb keeps only in-frame clonotypes and omits some of them. The sample records over 45,000 clones, 60% to 80% being singletons. Sequencing input: peripheral blood. The receptors come from a human donor with active or convalescent COVID-19. The donor label of this sample is uncertain. Both conserved end residues are part of each CDR3. The order of the fields is V gene, D gene, J gene, clone size, CDR3 protein, CDR3 DNA. D genes are given only for firm matches. The listing skips clone size in some rows; elsewhere it reads once, few, many or a size class.

>TRBV7-2|.|TRBJ2-3|.
CASTVGRGTDTQYF
TGTGCCAGCACCGTAGGGAGAGGCACAGATACGCAGTATTTT
>TRBV27|TRBD1|TRBJ1-2|.
CASSRDRGLGGYTF
TGTGCCAGCAGTAGAGACAGGGGGTTAGGTGGCTACACCTTC
>TRBV19|.|TRBJ1-3|.
CASSISAVSGNTIYF
TGTGCCAGTAGTATTTCCGCGGTATCGGGAAACACCATATATTTT
>TRBV24-1|TRBD2|TRBJ2-1|.
CATSDHTAGGSYNEQFF
TGTGCCACCAGTGACCATACAGCGGGAGGGTCCTACAATGAGCAGTTCTTC
>TRBV10-1|TRBD2|TRBJ2-1|.
CASSVGASGGNEQFF
TGCGCCAGCAGTGTCGGGGCTAGCGGGGGCAATGAGCAGTTCTTC
>TRBV25-1|.|TRBJ1-5|.
CASSPQGVRQPQHF
TGTGCCAGCAGTCCCCAAGGGGTTCGACAGCCCCAGCATTTT
>TRBV27|.|TRBJ2-5|.
CASSLRSRGAEETQYF
TGTGCCAGCAGTTTACGGAGCAGGGGGGCAGAAGAGACCCAGTACTTC
>TRBV18|TRBD2|TRBJ2-7|.
CASSPPGRLAGGEQYF
TGTGCCAGCTCACCACCGGGCCGCTTGGCGGGAGGGGAGCAGTACTTC
>TRBV24-1|.|TRBJ2-2|.
CATSFGGVGELFF
TGTGCCACCAGTTTTGGAGGTGTCGGGGAGCTGTTTTTT
>TRBV29-1|TRBD2|TRBJ2-3|.
CSVRTSGIGTDTQYF
TGCAGCGTCCGGACTAGCGGGATCGGCACAGATACGCAGTATTTT
>TRBV5-6|.|TRBJ2-5|.
CASSLLRLPFETQYF
TGTGCCAGCAGCTTGCTGCGACTGCCTTTTGAGACCCAGTACTTC
>TRBV30|TRBD2|TRBJ2-2|.
CAWSVRTSWDTGELFF
TGTGCCTGGAGTGTACGGACTAGCTGGGACACCGGGGAGCTGTTTTTT
>TRBV3-1/TRBV3-2|TRBD1|TRBJ1-1|.
CASSLMTGRGSTEAFF
TGTGCCAGCAGTCTTATGACAGGGCGCGGGTCCACTGAAGCTTTCTTT
>TRBV14|TRBD1|TRBJ1-4|.
CASSLLMGRGQGEKLFF
TGTGCCAGCAGCCTTCTTATGGGCAGGGGGCAGGGTGAAAAACTGTTTTTT
>TRBV24-1|.|TRBJ2-3|.
CATSDLGGSTDTQYF
TGTGCCACCAGTGATTTAGGCGGGAGCACAGATACGCAGTATTTT
>TRBV10-3|.|TRBJ2-7|few
CAISESSVSGEQYF
TGTGCCATCAGTGAGTCAAGCGTATCGGGGGAGCAGTACTTC
>TRBV7-2|.|TRBJ1-5|.
CASSLDGNQPQHF
TGTGCCAGCAGCTTAGACGGGAATCAGCCCCAGCATTTT
>TRBV5-1|TRBD2|TRBJ2-7|few
CASSGGLAGGTSYEQYF
TGCGCCAGCAGCGGGGGACTAGCGGGAGGTACCTCCTACGAGCAGTACTTC
>TRBV5-1|TRBD1|TRBJ2-7|.
CASSYLRQGPHEQYF
TGCGCCAGCAGCTACCTTAGACAGGGCCCCCACGAGCAGTACTTC
>TRBV7-2|.|TRBJ2-7|.
CASSLQVYEQYF
TGTGCCAGCAGCTTACAGGTCTACGAGCAGTACTTC
>TRBV2|.|TRBJ1-2|.
CASINAGELNYGYTF
TGTGCCAGCATCAACGCGGGAGAGCTTAACTATGGCTACACCTTC
>TRBV6-5|TRBD1|TRBJ1-2|.
CASSYEQGVRYGYTF
TGTGCCAGCAGTTATGAACAGGGGGTTAGGTATGGCTACACCTTC
>TRBV28|.|TRBJ1-1|.
CASSLREPRRAFF
TGTGCCAGCAGTTTAAGGGAGCCCCGGCGAGCTTTCTTT
>TRBV4-3|TRBD2|TRBJ2-7|few
CASSQIYLLAEYYEQYF
TGCGCCAGCAGCCAAATATACCTACTAGCGGAGTATTACGAGCAGTACTTC
>TRBV7-6|.|TRBJ1-1|.
CASSFGTQGLGGTEAFF
TGTGCCAGCAGCTTTGGTACCCAGGGCCTGGGGGGCACTGAAGCTTTCTTT
>TRBV6-5|.|TRBJ1-4|once
CASSRGPQEKLFF
TGTGCCAGCAGCAGGGGTCCTCAGGAAAAACTGTTTTTT
>TRBV9|.|TRBJ1-6|few
CASSVGTLNSPLHF
TGTGCCAGCAGCGTGGGGACACTTAATTCACCCCTCCACTTT
>TRBV25-1|.|TRBJ1-4|.
CASSAPGRANEKLFF
TGTGCCAGCAGTGCCCCCGGGCGGGCTAATGAAAAACTGTTTTTT
>TRBV7-8|TRBD2|TRBJ2-3|.
CASSPTSGISTDTQYF
TGTGCCAGCAGCCCGACTAGCGGGATTAGCACAGATACGCAGTATTTT
>TRBV11-2|TRBD1|TRBJ2-7|.
CASSRDRGRVDEQYF
TGTGCCAGCAGCAGGGACAGGGGGCGCGTGGACGAGCAGTACTTC
>TRBV7-8|.|TRBJ2-3|.
CASSGNRYHTDTQYF
TGTGCCAGCAGCGGTAACAGGTACCACACAGATACGCAGTATTTT
>TRBV5-1|.|TRBJ2-1|once
CASSLGTAYNEQFF
TGCGCCAGCAGCTTGGGGACAGCCTACAATGAGCAGTTCTTC
>TRBV10-3|TRBD2|TRBJ2-2|.
CAISEPGLAPTGELFF
TGTGCCATCAGTGAGCCGGGACTAGCACCTACCGGGGAGCTGTTTTTT
>TRBV3-1/TRBV3-2|.|TRBJ1-6|.
CASSPGGDNSPLHF
TGTGCCAGCAGCCCGGGGGGGGATAATTCACCCCTCCACTTT
>TRBV7-8|.|TRBJ1-5|.
CATSTRGGNQPQHF
TGTGCCACCTCTACCCGGGGAGGCAATCAGCCCCAGCATTTT
>TRBV5-1|.|TRBJ1-5|.
CASSLAGGGQPQHF
TGCGCCTCAAGCTTAGCAGGAGGTGGGCAGCCCCAGCATTTT
>TRBV5-1|.|TRBJ2-4|.
CASSRPWTENNIQYF
TGCGCCAGCAGCCGACCCTGGACAGAAAACAACATTCAGTACTTC
>TRBV20-1|.|TRBJ2-1|once
CSAAGLNEQFF
TGCAGTGCAGCGGGTCTCAATGAGCAGTTCTTC
>TRBV5-1|TRBD1|TRBJ1-1|.
CASSFLSPAVPNPETGVGGAFF
TGCGCCAGCAGCTTTTTGTCCCCGGCGGTTCCCAATCCTGAGACAGGGGTCGGAGGAGCTTTCTTT
>TRBV29-1|TRBD2|TRBJ2-5|.
CSVSQREGLETQYF
TGCAGCGTTAGCCAGCGGGAGGGCCTAGAGACCCAGTACTTC
>TRBV11-3|TRBD1|TRBJ2-1|few
CASSSPGQGENEQFF
TGTGCCAGCAGCTCTCCGGGACAGGGGGAAAATGAGCAGTTCTTC